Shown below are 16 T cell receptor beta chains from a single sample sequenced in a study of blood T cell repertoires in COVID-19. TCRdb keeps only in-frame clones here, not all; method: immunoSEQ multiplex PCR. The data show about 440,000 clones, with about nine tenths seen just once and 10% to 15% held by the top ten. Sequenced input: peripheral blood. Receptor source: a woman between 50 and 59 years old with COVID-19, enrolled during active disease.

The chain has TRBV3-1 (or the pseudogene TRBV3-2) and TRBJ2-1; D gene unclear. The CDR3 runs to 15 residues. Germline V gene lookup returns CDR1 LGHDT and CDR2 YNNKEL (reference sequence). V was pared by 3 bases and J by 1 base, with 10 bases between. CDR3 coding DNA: TGTGCCAGCAGCCAGAACCCTACTTCCTACAATGAGCAGTTCTTC. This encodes CASSQNPTSYNEQFF.

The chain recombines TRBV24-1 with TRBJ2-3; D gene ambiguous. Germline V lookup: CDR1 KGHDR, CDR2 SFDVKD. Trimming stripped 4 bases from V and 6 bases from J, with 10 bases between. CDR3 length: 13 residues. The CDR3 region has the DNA TGTGCCACCAGTGACTACAGTCGCGATACGCAGTATTTT. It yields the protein CATSDYSRDTQYF.

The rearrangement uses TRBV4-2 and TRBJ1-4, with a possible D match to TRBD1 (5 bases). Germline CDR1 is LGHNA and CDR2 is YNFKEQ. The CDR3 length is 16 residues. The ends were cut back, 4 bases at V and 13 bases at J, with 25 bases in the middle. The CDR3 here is CASSPQRGTLTRGLFF. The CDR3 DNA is TGTGCCAGCAGCCCCCAACGGGGGACCCTGACAAGGGGACTGTTTTTT.

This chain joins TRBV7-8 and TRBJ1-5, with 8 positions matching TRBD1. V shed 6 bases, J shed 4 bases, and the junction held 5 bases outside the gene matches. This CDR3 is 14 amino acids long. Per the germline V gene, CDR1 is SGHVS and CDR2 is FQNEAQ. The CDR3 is CASSIGQGNQPQHF. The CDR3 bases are TGTGCCAGCAGTATAGGACAGGGAAATCAGCCCCAGCATTTT.

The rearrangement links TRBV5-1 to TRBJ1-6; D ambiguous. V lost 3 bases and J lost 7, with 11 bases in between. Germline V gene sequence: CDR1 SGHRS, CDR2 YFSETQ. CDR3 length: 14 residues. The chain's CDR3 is CASSSGEGNSPLHF. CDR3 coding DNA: TGCGCCAGCAGCTCCGGGGAGGGCAATTCACCCCTCCACTTT.

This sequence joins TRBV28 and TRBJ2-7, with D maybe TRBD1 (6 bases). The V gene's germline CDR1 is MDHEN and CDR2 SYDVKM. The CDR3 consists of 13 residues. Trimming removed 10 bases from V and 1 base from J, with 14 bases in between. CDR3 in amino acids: CATMRTGSYEQYF. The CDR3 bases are TGTGCCACCATGAGAACAGGGTCCTACGAGCAGTACTTC.

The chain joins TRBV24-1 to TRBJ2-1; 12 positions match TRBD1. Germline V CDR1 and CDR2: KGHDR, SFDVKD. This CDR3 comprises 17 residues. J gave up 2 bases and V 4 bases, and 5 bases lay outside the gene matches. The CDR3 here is CATSDGTGGPTYNEQFF. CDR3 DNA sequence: TGTGCCACCAGTGACGGGACAGGGGGCCCAACCTACAATGAGCAGTTCTTC.

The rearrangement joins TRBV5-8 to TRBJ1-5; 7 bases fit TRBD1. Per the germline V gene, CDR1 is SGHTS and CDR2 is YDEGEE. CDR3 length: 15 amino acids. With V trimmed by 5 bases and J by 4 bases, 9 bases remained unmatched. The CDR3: CASSSGTAYNQPQHF. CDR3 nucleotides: TGTGCCAGCAGTTCCGGGACAGCCTATAATCAGCCCCAGCATTTT.

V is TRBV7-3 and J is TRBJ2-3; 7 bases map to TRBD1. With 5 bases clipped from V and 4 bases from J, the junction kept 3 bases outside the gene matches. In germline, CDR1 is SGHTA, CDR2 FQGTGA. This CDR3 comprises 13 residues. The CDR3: CASSMTGSDTQYF. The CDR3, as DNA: TGTGCCAGCAGCATGACAGGGTCAGATACGCAGTATTTT.

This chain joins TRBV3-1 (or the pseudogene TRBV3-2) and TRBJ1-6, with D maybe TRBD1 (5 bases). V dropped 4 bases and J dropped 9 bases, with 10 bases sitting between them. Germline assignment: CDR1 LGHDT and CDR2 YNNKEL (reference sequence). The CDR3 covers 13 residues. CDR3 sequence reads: CASSLIQGSPLHF. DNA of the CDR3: TGTGCCAGCAGCCTTATTCAGGGTTCACCCCTCCACTTT.

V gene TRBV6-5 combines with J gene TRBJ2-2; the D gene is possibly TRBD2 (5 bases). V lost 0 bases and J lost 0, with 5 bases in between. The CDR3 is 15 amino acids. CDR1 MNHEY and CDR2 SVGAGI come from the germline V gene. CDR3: CASSYSRANTGELFF. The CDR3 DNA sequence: TGTGCCAGCAGTTACTCGAGGGCGAACACCGGGGAGCTGTTTTTT.

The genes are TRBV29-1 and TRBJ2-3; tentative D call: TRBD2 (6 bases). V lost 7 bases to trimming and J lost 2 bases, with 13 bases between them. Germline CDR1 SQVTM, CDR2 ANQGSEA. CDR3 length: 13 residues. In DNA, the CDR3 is TGCAGCGCCGGGACTGCCACCACAGATACGCAGTATTTT. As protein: CSAGTATTDTQYF.

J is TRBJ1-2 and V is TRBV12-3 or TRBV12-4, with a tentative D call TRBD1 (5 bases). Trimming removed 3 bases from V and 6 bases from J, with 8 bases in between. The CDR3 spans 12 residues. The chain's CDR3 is CASSFGGDGYTF. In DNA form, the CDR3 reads TGTGCCAGCAGTTTTGGAGGGGATGGCTACACCTTC.

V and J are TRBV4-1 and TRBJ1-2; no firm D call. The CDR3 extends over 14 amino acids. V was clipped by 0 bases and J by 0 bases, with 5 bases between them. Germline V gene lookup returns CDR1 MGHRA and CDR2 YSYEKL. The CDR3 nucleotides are TGCGCCAGCAGCCAAGAGCAGACTAACTATGGCTACACCTTC. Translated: CASSQEQTNYGYTF.

The CDR3, as DNA: TGCGCCAGCAGCTTAGGAGGGGGCCTCTGGGACGAGCAGTACTTC. This encodes CASSLGGGLWDEQYF. The chain combines TRBV5-1 with TRBJ2-7; weak D call: TRBD1 (7 bases). Trimming removed 2 bases from V and 5 bases from J, with 17 bases in between. The CDR3 is 15 residues long. The germline CDR1 and CDR2 sequences are SGHRS and YFSETQ.

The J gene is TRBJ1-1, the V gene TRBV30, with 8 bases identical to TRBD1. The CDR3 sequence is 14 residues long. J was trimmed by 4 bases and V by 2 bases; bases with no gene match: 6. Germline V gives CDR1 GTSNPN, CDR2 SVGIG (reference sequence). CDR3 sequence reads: CAWSSDRGATEAFF. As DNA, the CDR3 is TGTGCCTGGAGTTCCGACAGGGGAGCCACTGAAGCTTTCTTT.